The sequence of this T cell receptor (beta chain) was determined in a study of cytomegalovirus exposure and HLA in healthy donors. Notes on the study in general: Associated with cytomegalovirus, according to the listing, were 150 to 200 TCR beta chains.

Only in-frame clones appear in the TCRdb table, and some are missing; sequencing was by immunoSEQ multiplex PCR. The repertoire holds some 75,000 clones, with approximately 96% as singletons. V was pared by 7 bases and J by 5 bases, with 7 bases of the junction left unmatched. This CDR3 is 12 amino acids long. Germline CDR1 is SQVTM and CDR2 is ANQGSEA. With respect to this clone: Its antigen is as yet unknown.

This TCR derives from a woman between 18 and 30 years old in good health and CMV-seronegative. The sequenced sample consisted of PBMCs. The chain uses TRBV29-1 and TRBJ2-5, with 7 bases fitting TRBD1. The CDR3 coding sequence is TGCAGCGCAGGGACAGACGGGGAGACCCAGTACTTC. It codes for CSAGTDGETQYF. The full variable domain, completed using reference TRBV29-1 and TRBJ2-5, is SAVISQKPSRDICQRGTSLTIQCQVDSQVTMMFWYRQQPGQSLTLIATANQGSEATYESGFVIDKFPISRPNLTFSTLTVSNMSPEDSSIYLCSAGTDGETQYFGPGTRLLVL.